This T cell receptor beta chain derives from a study of T-cell reconstitution after alpha-beta-depleted transplantation in children. Overall study findings and caveats: Elevated TCRbeta diversity at day 60 was traced, in some patients, to surviving recipient T cells and thymic progenitors. Once a year had passed after transplant, T-cell counts and diversity came mostly from newly produced T cells. Alpha-beta T cells present about two months after transplant were reported to originate from several hundred expanded graft clones.

Library preparation (for TCRbeta) was performed with unique molecular identifiers. Using its own MiXCR run on the PCR reads, TCRdb lists one record per CDR3 protein. The table shows 600,000 to 700,000 distinct CDR3 sequences, with approximately 14% occurring only once. There are a few counts of this clonotype. Its target is not known. Sample: PBMCs, taken before TCRalphabeta/CD19-depleted stem cell transplant. The TCR comes from a girl under 10 years old with congenital amegakaryocytic thrombocytopenia, due to receive a stem cell transplant.

The CDR3 DNA is TGTGCCAGCAGCCTCTCCCACTACGAGCAGTACTTC. Translation gives CASSLSHYEQYF. The chain recombines TRBV5-6 with TRBJ2-7; D gene uncertain. Germline CDR1 SGHDT, CDR2 YYEEEE. The germline V and J ends were trimmed by 4 bases and 3 bases, with 8 bases remaining between them. This CDR3 has 12 amino acids. Based on the CDR3 plus reference TRBV5-6 and TRBJ2-7, the full variable domain is DAGVTQSPTHLIKTRGQQVTLRCSPKSGHDTVSWYQQALGQGPQFIFQYYEEEERQRGNFPDRFSGHQFPNYSSELNVNALLLGDSALYLCASSLSHYEQYFGPGTRLTVT.